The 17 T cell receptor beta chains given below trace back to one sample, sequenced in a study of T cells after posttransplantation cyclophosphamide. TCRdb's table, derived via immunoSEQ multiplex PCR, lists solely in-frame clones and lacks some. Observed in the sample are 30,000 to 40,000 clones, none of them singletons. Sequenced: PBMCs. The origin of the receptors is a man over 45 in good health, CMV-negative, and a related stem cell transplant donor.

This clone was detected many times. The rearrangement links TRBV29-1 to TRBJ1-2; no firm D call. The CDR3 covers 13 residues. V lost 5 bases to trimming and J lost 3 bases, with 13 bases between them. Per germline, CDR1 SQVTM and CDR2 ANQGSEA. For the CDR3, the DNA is TGCAGCGTTCTGTTCGCGGCTGACTATGGCTACACCTTC. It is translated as CSVLFAADYGYTF. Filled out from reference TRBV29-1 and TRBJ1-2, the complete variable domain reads SAVISQKPSRDICQRGTSLTIQCQVDSQVTMMFWYRQQPGQSLTLIATANQGSEATYESGFVIDKFPISRPNLTFSTLTVSNMSPEDSSIYLCSVLFAADYGYTFGSGTRLTVV.

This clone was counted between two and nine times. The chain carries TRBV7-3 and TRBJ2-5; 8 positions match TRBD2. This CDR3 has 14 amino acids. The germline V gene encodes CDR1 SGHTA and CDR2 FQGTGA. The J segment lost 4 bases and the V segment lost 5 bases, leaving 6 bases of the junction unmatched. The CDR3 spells CASSPIGGAETQYF. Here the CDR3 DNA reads TGTGCCAGCAGCCCAATCGGGGGGGCAGAGACCCAGTACTTC. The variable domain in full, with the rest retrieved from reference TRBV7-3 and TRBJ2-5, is GAGVSQTPSNKVTEKGKYVELRCDPISGHTALYWYRQSLGQGPEFLIYFQGTGAADDSGLPNDRFFAVRPEGSVSTLKIQRTERGDSAVYLCASSPIGGAETQYFGPGTRLLVL.

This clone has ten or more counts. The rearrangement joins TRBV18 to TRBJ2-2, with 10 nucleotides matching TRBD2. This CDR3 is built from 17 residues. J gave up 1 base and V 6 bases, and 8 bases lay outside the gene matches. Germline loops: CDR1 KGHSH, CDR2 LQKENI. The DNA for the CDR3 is TGTGCCAGCTCCTACCAGGGACTAGCGATGAACACCGGGGAGCTGTTTTTT. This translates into CASSYQGLAMNTGELFF. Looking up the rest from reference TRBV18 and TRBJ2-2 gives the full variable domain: NAGVMQNPRHLVRRRGQEARLRCSPMKGHSHVYWYRQLPEEGLKFMVYLQKENIIDESGMPKERFSAEFPKEGPSILRIQQVVRGDSAAYFCASSYQGLAMNTGELFFGEGSRLTVL.

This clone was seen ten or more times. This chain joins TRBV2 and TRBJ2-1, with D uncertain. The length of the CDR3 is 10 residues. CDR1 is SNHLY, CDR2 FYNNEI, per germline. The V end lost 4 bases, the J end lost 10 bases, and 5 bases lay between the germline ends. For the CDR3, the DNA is TGTGCCAGCAGTGCTAAAGAGCAGTTCTTC. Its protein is CASSAKEQFF.

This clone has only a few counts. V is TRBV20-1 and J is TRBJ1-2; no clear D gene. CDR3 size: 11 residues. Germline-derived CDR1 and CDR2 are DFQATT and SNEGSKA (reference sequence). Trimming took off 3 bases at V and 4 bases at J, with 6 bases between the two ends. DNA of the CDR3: TGCAGTGCTAGGTCCGTCTATGGCTACACCTTC. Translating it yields CSARSVYGYTF.

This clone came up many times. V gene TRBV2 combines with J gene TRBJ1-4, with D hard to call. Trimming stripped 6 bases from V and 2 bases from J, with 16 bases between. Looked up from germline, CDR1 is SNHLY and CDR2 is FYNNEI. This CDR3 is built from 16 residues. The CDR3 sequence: CASSEKPGYTNEKLFF. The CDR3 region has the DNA TGTGCCAGCAGCGAAAAACCCGGGTACACTAATGAAAAACTGTTTTTT.

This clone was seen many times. The CDR3 spells CASSLVRDSLYNEQFF. The CDR3 nucleotides are TGTGCCAGCAGCCTCGTCCGGGACAGTCTCTACAATGAGCAGTTCTTC. The V and J genes are TRBV5-6 and TRBJ2-1, with 7 bases lining up with TRBD1. V gave up 4 bases and J gave up 3 bases; unmatched junction bases: 10. The CDR3 is made up of 16 amino acids. Germline CDR1 reads SGHDT; CDR2 reads YYEEEE.

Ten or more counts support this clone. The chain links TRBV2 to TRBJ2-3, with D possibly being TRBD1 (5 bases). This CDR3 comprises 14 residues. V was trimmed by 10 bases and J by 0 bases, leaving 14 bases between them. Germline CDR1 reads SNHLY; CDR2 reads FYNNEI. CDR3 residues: CATLMDKSTDTQYF. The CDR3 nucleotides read TGTGCCACTTTAATGGACAAGAGCACAGATACGCAGTATTTT.

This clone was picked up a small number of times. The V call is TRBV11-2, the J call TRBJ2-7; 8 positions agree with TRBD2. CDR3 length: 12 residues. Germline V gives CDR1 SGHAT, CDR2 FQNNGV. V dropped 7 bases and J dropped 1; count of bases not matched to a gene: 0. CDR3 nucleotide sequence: TGTGCCAGCACTAGCGGGTCCTACGAGCAGTACTTC. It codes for CASTSGSYEQYF.

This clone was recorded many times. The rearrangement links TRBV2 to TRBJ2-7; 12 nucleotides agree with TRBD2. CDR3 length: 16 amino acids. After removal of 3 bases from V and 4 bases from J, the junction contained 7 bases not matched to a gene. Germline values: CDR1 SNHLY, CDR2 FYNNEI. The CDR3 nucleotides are TGTGCCAGCAGTGATCCCGGACTAGCGGGACGATACGAGCAGTACTTC. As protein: CASSDPGLAGRYEQYF.

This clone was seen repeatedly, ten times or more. CDR3 sequence reads: CASSLVGLYTEAFF. In DNA form, the CDR3 reads TGTGCCAGCAGCTTAGTAGGACTATACACTGAAGCTTTCTTT. The rearrangement links TRBV7-9 to TRBJ1-1; D is unresolved. The V end was cut by 1 base, the J end by 3 bases, with 9 bases between. Germline V gives CDR1 SEHNR, CDR2 FQNEAQ (reference sequence). This CDR3 comprises 14 residues.

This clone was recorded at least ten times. The CDR3 DNA reads TGTGCCAGCAGCTTAGCGGGAGATCGTTCCTACAATGAGCAGTTCTTC. The encoded protein is CASSLAGDRSYNEQFF. The rearrangement joins TRBV7-9 to TRBJ2-1, with a weak D call TRBD2 (5 bases). The CDR3 contains 16 residues. Germline-derived CDR1 and CDR2 are SEHNR and FQNEAQ (reference sequence). Trimming left V 0 bases short and J 1 base short, with 10 bases between. Combining the CDR3 with reference TRBV7-9 and TRBJ2-1 gives the whole variable domain DTGVSQNPRHKITKRGQNVTFRCDPISEHNRLYWYRQTLGQGPEFLTYFQNEAQLEKSRLLSDRFSAERPKGSFSTLEIQRTEQGDSAMYLCASSLAGDRSYNEQFFGPGTRLTVL.

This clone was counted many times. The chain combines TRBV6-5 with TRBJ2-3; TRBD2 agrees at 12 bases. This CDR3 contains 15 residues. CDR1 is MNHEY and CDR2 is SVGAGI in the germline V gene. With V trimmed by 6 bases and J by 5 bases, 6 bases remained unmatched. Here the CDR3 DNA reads TGTGCCAGCAGCCTAGCGGGAGGGTACAGAGATACGCAGTATTTT. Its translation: CASSLAGGYRDTQYF.

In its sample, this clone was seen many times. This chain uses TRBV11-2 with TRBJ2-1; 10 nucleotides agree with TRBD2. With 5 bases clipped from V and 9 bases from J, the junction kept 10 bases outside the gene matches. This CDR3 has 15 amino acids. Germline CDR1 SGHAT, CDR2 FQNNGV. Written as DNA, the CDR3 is TGTGCCAGCAGCCGTCTAGCGGGAGTAGTAAGTGAGCAGTTCTTC. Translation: CASSRLAGVVSEQFF. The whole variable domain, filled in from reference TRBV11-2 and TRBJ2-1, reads EAGVAQSPRYKIIEKRQSVAFWCNPISGHATLYWYQQILGQGPKLLIQFQNNGVVDDSQLPKDRFSAERLKGVDSTLKIQPAKLEDSAVYLCASSRLAGVVSEQFFGPGTRLTVL.

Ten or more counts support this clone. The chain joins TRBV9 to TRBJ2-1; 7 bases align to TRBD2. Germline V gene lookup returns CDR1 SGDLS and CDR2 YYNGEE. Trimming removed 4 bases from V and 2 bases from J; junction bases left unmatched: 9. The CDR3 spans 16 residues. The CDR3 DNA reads TGTGCCAGCAGCTTGGGGACTACCGAACCCTACAATGAGCAGTTCTTC. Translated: CASSLGTTEPYNEQFF. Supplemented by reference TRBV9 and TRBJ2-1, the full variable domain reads DSGVTQTPKHLITATGQRVTLRCSPRSGDLSVYWYQQSLDQGLQFLIQYYNGEERAKGNILERFSAQQFPDLHSELNLSSLELGDSALYFCASSLGTTEPYNEQFFGPGTRLTVL.

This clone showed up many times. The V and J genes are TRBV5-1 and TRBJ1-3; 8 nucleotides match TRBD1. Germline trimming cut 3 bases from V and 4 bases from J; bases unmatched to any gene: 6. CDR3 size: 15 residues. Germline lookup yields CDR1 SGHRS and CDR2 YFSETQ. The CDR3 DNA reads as TGCGCCAGCAGCTCTCAGGGGGCGCTGGGAAACACCATATATTTT. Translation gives CASSSQGALGNTIYF.

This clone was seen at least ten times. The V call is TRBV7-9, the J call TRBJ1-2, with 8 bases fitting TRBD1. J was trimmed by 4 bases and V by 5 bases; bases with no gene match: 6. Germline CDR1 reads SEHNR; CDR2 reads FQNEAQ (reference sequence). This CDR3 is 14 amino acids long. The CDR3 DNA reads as TGTGCCAGCAGCCCCACCGGGACAGGCTATGGCTACACCTTC. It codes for CASSPTGTGYGYTF.